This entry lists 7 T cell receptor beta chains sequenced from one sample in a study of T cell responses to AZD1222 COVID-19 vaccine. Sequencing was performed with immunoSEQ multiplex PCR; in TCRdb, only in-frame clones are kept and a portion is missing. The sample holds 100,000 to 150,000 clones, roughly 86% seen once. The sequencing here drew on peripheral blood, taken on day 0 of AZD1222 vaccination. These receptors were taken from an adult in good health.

This CDR3 reads CASSLLGGGYEQYF. CDR3 nucleotide sequence: TGTGCCAGCAGCCTCTTAGGGGGGGGCTACGAGCAGTACTTC. The chain combines TRBV3-1 (or the pseudogene TRBV3-2) with TRBJ2-7; D may be TRBD2 (7 bases). Per the germline V gene, CDR1 is LGHDT and CDR2 is YNNKEL (reference sequence). This CDR3 contains 14 residues. The V end was cut by 4 bases, the J end by 3 bases, with 13 bases between.

The CDR3: CASSRQRQTHSGNTIYF. CDR3 nucleotide sequence: TGCGCCAGCAGCCGACAAAGACAGACTCACTCTGGAAACACCATATATTTT. The chain joins TRBV4-1 to TRBJ1-3; possibly TRBD1 for D (5 bases). This CDR3 comprises 17 residues. Germline V gene data show CDR1 as MGHRA and CDR2 as YSYEKL. V was cut by 4 bases and J by 0 bases, with 16 bases left in between.

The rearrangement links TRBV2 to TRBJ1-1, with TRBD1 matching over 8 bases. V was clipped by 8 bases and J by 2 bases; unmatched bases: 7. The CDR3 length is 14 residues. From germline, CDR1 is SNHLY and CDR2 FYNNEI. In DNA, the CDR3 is TGTGCCAGCGAAAAAGACAGGGGTAACACTGAAGCTTTCTTT. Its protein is CASEKDRGNTEAFF.

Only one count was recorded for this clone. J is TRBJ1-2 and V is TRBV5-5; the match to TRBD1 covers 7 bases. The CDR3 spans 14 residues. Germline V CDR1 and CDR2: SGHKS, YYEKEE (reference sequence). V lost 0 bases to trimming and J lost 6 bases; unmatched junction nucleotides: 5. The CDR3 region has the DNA TGTGCCAGCAGCTTGGTGGGACAGAAGGATGGCTACACCTTC. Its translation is CASSLVGQKDGYTF.

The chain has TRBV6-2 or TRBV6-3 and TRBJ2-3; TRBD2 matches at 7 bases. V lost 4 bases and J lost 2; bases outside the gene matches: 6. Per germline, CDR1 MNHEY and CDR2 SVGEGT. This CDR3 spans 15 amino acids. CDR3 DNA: TGTGCCAGCAGTTGGAGCGGGGCCCTCACAGATACGCAGTATTTT. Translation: CASSWSGALTDTQYF.

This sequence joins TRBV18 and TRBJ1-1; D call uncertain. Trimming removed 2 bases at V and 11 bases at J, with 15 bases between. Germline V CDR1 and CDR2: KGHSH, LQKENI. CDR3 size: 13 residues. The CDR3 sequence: CASSPRSRSPAFF. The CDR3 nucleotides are TGTGCCAGCTCACCAAGGTCCCGGTCCCCGGCTTTCTTT. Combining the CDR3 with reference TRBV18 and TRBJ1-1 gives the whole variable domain NAGVMQNPRHLVRRRGQEARLRCSPMKGHSHVYWYRQLPEEGLKFMVYLQKENIIDESGMPKERFSAEFPKEGPSILRIQQVVRGDSAAYFCASSPRSRSPAFFGQGTRLTVV.

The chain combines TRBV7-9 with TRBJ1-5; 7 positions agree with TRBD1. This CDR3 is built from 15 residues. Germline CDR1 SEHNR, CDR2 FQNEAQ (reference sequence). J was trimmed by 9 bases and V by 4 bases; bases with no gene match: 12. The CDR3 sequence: CASSSETGTKLPQHF. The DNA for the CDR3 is TGTGCCAGCAGCTCAGAGACAGGGACGAAGTTGCCCCAGCATTTT.